Listed below are T cell receptor beta chains from one sample, sequenced in a study of control samples from healthy donors and cancer patients. The method was immunoSEQ multiplex PCR; TCRdb's version includes in-frame clones alone and lacks a portion of them. Here the sample spans around 150,000 clones, roughly 94% being singletons. Sequencing was done on a sample of PBMCs. The source is a man in his 60s with colorectal cancer. The CDR3 runs from the conserved cysteine through the conserved F or W. Each record gives: clone size, V gene, D gene, J gene, CDR3 protein, CDR3 DNA. A D gene is named only where the DNA matches it firmly. Clone size, where shown, is once, few, many, or a class for clones that have expanded.

NA	TRBV2	NA	TRBJ1-5	CASSGPPAGNQPQHF	TGTGCCAGCAGTGGCCCCCCTGCCGGCAATCAGCCCCAGCATTTT
NA	TRBV19	TRBD2	TRBJ2-3	CASSPYGTSGGASTDTQYF	TGTGCCAGTAGCCCTTATGGGACTAGCGGGGGGGCGAGCACAGATACGCAGTATTTT
NA	TRBV6-2/TRBV6-3	NA	TRBJ1-6	CASSPLGRGNSPLHF	TGTGCCAGCAGCCCATTGGGCAGGGGTAATTCACCCCTCCACTTT
NA	TRBV18	TRBD1	TRBJ1-4	CASSFTGDATNEKLFF	TGTGCCAGCTCGTTCACAGGGGACGCAACTAATGAAAAACTGTTTTTT
NA	TRBV10-3	TRBD1	TRBJ2-2	CAISPTGDGELFF	TGTGCCATCAGCCCTACAGGGGACGGGGAGCTGTTTTTT
NA	TRBV3-1/TRBV3-2	TRBD2	TRBJ2-7	CASSPAGGPYEQYF	TGTGCCAGCAGCCCAGCGGGGGGGCCGTACGAGCAGTACTTC
once	TRBV7-2	NA	TRBJ2-5	CASSPQKETQYF	TGTGCCAGCAGCCCCCAGAAAGAGACCCAGTACTTC
once	TRBV6-1	NA	TRBJ2-2	CASSDPQGGWTGELFF	TGTGCCAGCAGTGACCCACAGGGTGGTTGGACCGGGGAGCTGTTTTTT
NA	TRBV7-9	NA	TRBJ2-4	CASSLGSGEIAKNIQYF	TGTGCCAGCAGCTTAGGATCGGGGGAGATAGCCAAAAACATTCAGTACTTC
NA	TRBV18	NA	TRBJ2-2	CASSPGLFQNTGELFF	TGTGCCAGCTCACCGGGACTGTTTCAGAACACCGGGGAGCTGTTTTTT
NA	TRBV10-3	NA	TRBJ1-2	CAISESGNYGYTF	TGTGCCATCAGTGAGTCAGGGAACTATGGCTACACCTTC
once	TRBV2	TRBD1	TRBJ1-5	CASRQGAHQPQHF	TGTGCCAGCAGGCAGGGGGCGCATCAGCCCCAGCATTTT
NA	TRBV6-2/TRBV6-3	NA	TRBJ2-7	CASSWTPIYEQYF	TGTGCCAGCAGTTGGACACCGATCTACGAGCAGTACTTC
NA	TRBV2	TRBD1	TRBJ1-4	CASSGQGGEKLFF	TGTGCCAGCAGCGGACAGGGAGGTGAAAAACTGTTTTTT
NA	TRBV7-2	NA	TRBJ1-3	CASSLLTDSGNTIYF	TGTGCCAGCAGCTTATTAACTGACTCTGGAAACACCATATATTTT
few	TRBV19	NA	TRBJ1-2	CASSIDRAAPYGYTF	TGTGCCAGTAGTATAGATCGGGCTGCCCCCTATGGCTACACCTTC
NA	TRBV9	NA	TRBJ2-2	CASSPGVSGVTGELFF	TGTGCCAGCAGCCCAGGGGTCAGCGGGGTCACCGGGGAGCTGTTTTTT
NA	TRBV6-1	NA	TRBJ1-1	CASSHNTEAFF	TGTGCCAGCAGTCATAACACTGAAGCTTTCTTT
NA	TRBV7-9	NA	TRBJ2-1	CASSFGGVSYNEQFF	TGTGCCAGCAGCTTTGGGGGTGTTTCCTACAATGAGCAGTTCTTC
NA	TRBV9	NA	TRBJ2-2	CASSWGDTGELFF	TGTGCCAGCAGTTGGGGGGACACCGGGGAGCTGTTTTTT
once	TRBV21-1	NA	TRBJ2-1	CASSNWNGHPKHEQFF	TGTGCCAGCAGCAATTGGAACGGTCACCCTAAGCATGAGCAGTTCTTC
NA	TRBV10-3	TRBD2	TRBJ2-7	CAISPASGGPYEQYF	TGTGCCATCAGCCCGGCTAGCGGGGGGCCTTACGAGCAGTACTTC
NA	TRBV5-1	TRBD1	TRBJ2-5	CASSPDRVRTETQYF	TGCGCCAGCAGCCCAGACAGGGTTAGGACAGAGACCCAGTACTTC
NA	TRBV6-5	NA	TRBJ1-2	CASSSAVRDDGYTF	TGTGCCAGCAGTTCCGCCGTTAGGGACGATGGCTACACCTTC
NA	TRBV6-5	NA	TRBJ1-2	CASSARLNYGYTF	TGTGCCAGCAGCGCCAGGCTGAACTATGGCTACACCTTC
NA	TRBV5-1	NA	TRBJ2-5	CASSREGRHQETQYF	TGCGCCAGCAGCCGAGAGGGACGGCACCAAGAGACCCAGTACTTC
NA	TRBV10-3	NA	TRBJ1-5	CAISEDGGGNQPQHF	TGTGCCATCAGTGAGGACGGTGGGGGCAATCAGCCCCAGCATTTT
few	TRBV10-1	TRBD1	TRBJ1-4	CASRESGQVNEKLFF	TGCGCCAGCAGGGAATCGGGACAGGTTAATGAAAAACTGTTTTTT
NA	TRBV6-6	NA	TRBJ1-6	CASSVDSTRLSPLHF	TGTGCCAGCAGTGTAGACAGTACCCGCCTTTCACCCCTCCACTTT
NA	TRBV9	TRBD1	TRBJ1-2	CASSEGTGVYGYTF	TGTGCCAGCAGCGAAGGGACAGGGGTTTATGGCTACACCTTC
NA	TRBV5-1	TRBD2	TRBJ2-3	CASSLPAGDTDTQYF	TGCGCCAGCAGCTTGCCAGCGGGGGACACAGATACGCAGTATTTT
NA	TRBV6-6	NA	TRBJ1-1	CASSRILNTEAFF	TGTGCCAGCAGTCGGATCCTGAACACTGAAGCTTTCTTT
once	TRBV10-3	NA	TRBJ2-3	CAISEAAGTDTQYF	TGTGCCATCAGTGAGGCAGCGGGCACAGATACGCAGTATTTT
NA	TRBV4-1	NA	TRBJ1-1	CASSQDRGLAFF	TGCGCCAGCAGCCAAGACCGGGGCCTAGCTTTCTTT
NA	TRBV6-2/TRBV6-3	TRBD1	TRBJ2-7	CASSRDRDYEQYF	TGTGCCAGCAGTCGGGACAGAGACTACGAGCAGTACTTC